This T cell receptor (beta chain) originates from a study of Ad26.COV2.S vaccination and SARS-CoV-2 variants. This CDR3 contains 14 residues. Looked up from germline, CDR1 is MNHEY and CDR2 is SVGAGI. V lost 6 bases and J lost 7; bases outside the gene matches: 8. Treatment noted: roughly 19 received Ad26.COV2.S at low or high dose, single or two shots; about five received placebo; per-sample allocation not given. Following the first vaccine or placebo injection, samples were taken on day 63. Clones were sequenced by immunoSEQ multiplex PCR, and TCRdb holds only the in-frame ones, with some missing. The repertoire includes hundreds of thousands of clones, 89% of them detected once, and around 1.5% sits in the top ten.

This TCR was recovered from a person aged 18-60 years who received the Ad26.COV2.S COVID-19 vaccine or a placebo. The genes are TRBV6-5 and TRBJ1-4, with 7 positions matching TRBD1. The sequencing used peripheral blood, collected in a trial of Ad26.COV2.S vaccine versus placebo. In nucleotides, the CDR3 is TGTGCCAGCAGGAACAGGGGTAATGGTGAAAAACTGTTTTTT. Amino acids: CASRNRGNGEKLFF.